This T cell receptor beta chain is from a study of cytomegalovirus exposure and HLA in healthy donors. Findings of the study overall: Researchers counted around 170 TCR beta chains as cytomegalovirus-associated.

Data came from immunoSEQ multiplex PCR; TCRdb stores just in-frame clones and leaves some out. The table records around 50,000 clones, about 94% of them present only once. Comments on this clone: The antigen remains unidentified.

This CDR3 has 16 amino acids. CDR1 SEHNR and CDR2 FQNEAQ come from the germline V gene (reference sequence). V gave up 4 bases and J gave up 5 bases; unmatched junction bases: 9. Source material: PBMCs. The clonotype originates from a woman between 18 and 30 years old in good health and CMV-seropositive. This chain joins TRBV7-9 and TRBJ2-7; 12 bases agree with TRBD1. CDR3 loop: CASSSFGTGGVDEQYF. The CDR3 nucleotides read TGTGCCAGCAGCTCGTTCGGGACAGGGGGCGTGGACGAGCAGTACTTC. The whole variable domain, remainder taken from reference TRBV7-9 and TRBJ2-7, is DTGVSQNPRHKITKRGQNVTFRCDPISEHNRLYWYRQTLGQGPEFLTYFQNEAQLEKSRLLSDRFSAERPKGSFSTLEIQRTEQGDSAMYLCASSSFGTGGVDEQYFGPGTRLTVT.